Reported below is one TCR beta chain. The sample belongs to a study of shared T cell receptors in the human thymus. Germline V CDR1 and CDR2: SGHNT, YYREEE (reference sequence). CDR3 length: 15 amino acids. Trimming cost V 3 bases and J 10 bases; bases outside gene matches: 7. TCRdb keeps only in-frame clones here, not all; method: immunoSEQ multiplex PCR. The sample holds roughly 700,000 clones, around 87% seen once. The same data also went into a second study, on human thymus T cells. Turning to that study: The thymus was resected at corrective cardiac surgery.

This rearrangement joins TRBV5-4 to TRBJ1-4, with TRBD1 matching 12 bases. This clonotype was sampled from a boy under three years old with a congenital heart defect. The sequencing sample was made of thymocytes. CDR3 coding DNA: TGTGCCAGCAGCTCACCGGGGACAGGGGGCGGAAAACTGTTTTTT. This sequence encodes CASSSPGTGGGKLFF. The entire variable domain, with the rest obtained from reference TRBV5-4 and TRBJ1-4, is as follows: ETGVTQSPTHLIKTRGQQVTLRCSSQSGHNTVSWYQQALGQGPQFIFQYYREEENGRGNFPPRFSGLQFPNYSSELNVNALELDDSALYLCASSSPGTGGGKLFFGSGTQLSVL.